This TCR beta chain was captured by sequencing in a study of early T cells in non-severe SARS-CoV-2 infection. Study at large: It was bulk RNA from unsorted whole blood that was sequenced, and the chains were unpaired. Study-wide findings and caveats: Clonotype matching in VDJdb favored anti-spike CD8 responses and did not capture private and CD4 specificities.

TCRdb re-called the 5' RACE reads through MiXCR, storing one row per CDR3 protein. This sample has around 80,000 distinct CDR3 sequences; under 15% occur once, and the top ten carry about 6.4%. Worth noting for this clonotype: Its matching antigen is unknown.

Trimming took 1 base from V and 1 from J, leaving 10 bases between them. Germline V gene sequence: CDR1 DFQATT, CDR2 SNEGSKA (reference sequence). The CDR3 totals 15 residues. The source is an adult who was a healthcare worker with PCR-confirmed SARS-CoV-2 infection or an uninfected control (not recorded which). J is TRBJ2-2 and V is TRBV20-1, with D unresolved. Input material: whole blood. Here the CDR3 DNA reads TGCAGTGCTAGAGGATCCACCTGGAACACCGGGGAGCTGTTTTTT. Encoded protein: CSARGSTWNTGELFF.